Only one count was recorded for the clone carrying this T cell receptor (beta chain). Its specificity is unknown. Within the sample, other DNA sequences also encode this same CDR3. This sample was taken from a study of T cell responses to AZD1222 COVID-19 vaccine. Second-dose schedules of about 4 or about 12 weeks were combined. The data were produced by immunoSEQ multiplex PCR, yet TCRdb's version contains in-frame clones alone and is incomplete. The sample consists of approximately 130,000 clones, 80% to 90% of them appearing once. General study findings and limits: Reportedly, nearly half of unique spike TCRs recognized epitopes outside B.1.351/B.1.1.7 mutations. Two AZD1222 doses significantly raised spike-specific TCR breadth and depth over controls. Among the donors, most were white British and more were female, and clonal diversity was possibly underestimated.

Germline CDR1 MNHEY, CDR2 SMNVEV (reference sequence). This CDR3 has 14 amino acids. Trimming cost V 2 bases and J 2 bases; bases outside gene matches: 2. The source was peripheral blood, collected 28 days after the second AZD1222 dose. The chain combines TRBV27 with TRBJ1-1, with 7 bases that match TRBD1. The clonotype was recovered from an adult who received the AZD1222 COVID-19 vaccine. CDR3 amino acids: CASSLRQGNTEAFF. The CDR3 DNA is TGTGCCAGCAGTTTAAGACAGGGAAACACTGAAGCTTTCTTT.